Shown below are 30 T cell receptor beta chains from a single sample sequenced in a study. Adaptor-ligated barcode primers were used to amplify TRBV12-4/TRBJ1-2 clonotypes. Each CDR3 protein gets one entry after TCRdb re-called the multiplex PCR reads with MiXCR. The sample carries some 1,200 distinct CDR3 sequences, less than 25% recorded once. Sequenced material: naive CD4+ T cells sorted from blood. Subset reported: naive CD4+ T cells, CD4+CD45RA+CD25-. The receptors originated from a female donor with breast cancer.

In its sample, this clonotype is medium-sized. The chain is built from TRBV12-3 or TRBV12-4 and TRBJ1-2; D might be TRBD1 (6 bases). V lost 6 bases to trimming and J lost 1 base, with 9 bases between them. The CDR3 runs 13 residues. As DNA, the CDR3 is TGTGCCAGCAGCCGGACAGTTAACTATGGCTACACCTTC. This sequence encodes CASSRTVNYGYTF.

By frequency in the sample, this clonotype is medium-sized. The gene calls are TRBV12-5 and TRBJ1-2; D is unresolved. V was pared by 6 bases and J by 6 bases, with 14 bases between. This CDR3 spans 13 amino acids. In germline, CDR1 is LGHNT, CDR2 FRNRAP. CDR3 nucleotide sequence: TGTGCTAGTGGGCCAAAAGGGCGGGATGGCTACACCTTC. Translated, it gives CASGPKGRDGYTF.

By share of the sample, this clonotype is large. J is TRBJ1-2 and V is TRBV12-3 or TRBV12-4; the D gene is possibly TRBD1 (6 bases). CDR3 length: 16 residues. Trimming stripped 6 bases from V and 1 base from J, with 18 bases between. The CDR3 nucleotides read TGTGCCAGCAGCCCTAGCGGACAGTCGAATAACTATGGCTACACCTTC. It is translated as CASSPSGQSNNYGYTF.

This clonotype ranks as medium-sized (0.01 to 0.1%). The chain couples TRBV12-3 or TRBV12-4 to TRBJ1-2; D ambiguous. This CDR3 region has 13 residues. Between the trimmed V and J ends, which lost 7 bases and 8 bases, there was a span of 17 bases. CDR3 nucleotide sequence: TGTGCCAGCACTGGGGTCCCCTGGGGAGGCTACACCTTC. Amino acids: CASTGVPWGGYTF.

The V and J genes are TRBV12-3 or TRBV12-4 and TRBJ1-2; D remains ambiguous. V was cut by 5 bases and J by 0 bases, with 13 bases left in between. This CDR3 has 15 residues. CDR3 loop: CASSVLATPNYGYTF. The CDR3 region has the DNA TGTGCCAGCAGTGTACTTGCAACTCCTAACTATGGCTACACCTTC.

By its share, this clonotype is large (0.1 to 1%). V gene TRBV12-3 or TRBV12-4 combines with J gene TRBJ1-2; no reliable D call. The germline V and J ends were trimmed by 1 base and 8 bases, with 5 bases remaining between them. The CDR3 is 11 amino acids. This CDR3 is CASSLGLGYTF. CDR3 nucleotide sequence: TGTGCCAGCAGTTTAGGGCTCGGCTACACCTTC.

Sample share makes this clonotype medium-sized. This chain links TRBV12-3 or TRBV12-4 with TRBJ1-2; the match to TRBD1 covers 7 bases. V was pared by 3 bases and J by 4 bases, with 8 bases of the junction left unmatched. The CDR3 is 15 residues long. The CDR3 spells CASSFSTGSFYGYTF. Written as DNA, the CDR3 is TGTGCCAGCAGTTTCTCGACAGGGAGCTTCTATGGCTACACCTTC.

This clonotype is medium-sized. V usage is TRBV12-3 or TRBV12-4 and J usage is TRBJ1-2; D is ambiguous. V lost 3 bases and J lost 8, with 13 bases in between. The CDR3 contains 13 residues. DNA for the CDR3: TGTGCCAGCAGTTTGGATCCCCAGGCCGGCTACACCTTC. Its protein is CASSLDPQAGYTF.

This clonotype is labeled medium-sized (0.01 to 0.1%). CDR3 sequence: CASTTEGQNYGYTF. Written as DNA, the CDR3 is TGTGCCAGCACGACCGAGGGACAGAACTATGGCTACACCTTC. The V and J genes are TRBV12-3 or TRBV12-4 and TRBJ1-2, with 7 bases aligning to TRBD1. The CDR3 has 14 residues. The junction had 7 bases not matched to a gene; V was cut back by 7 bases and J by 2 bases.

By frequency in the sample, this clonotype is medium-sized (0.01 to 0.1%). The V call is TRBV12-3 or TRBV12-4, the J call TRBJ1-2; D is unresolved. Between the trimmed V and J ends, which lost 1 base and 6 bases, there was a span of 6 bases. This CDR3 spans 12 amino acids. In nucleotides, the CDR3 is TGTGCCAGCAGTTTAGGTCCCGATGGCTACACCTTC. This gives the protein CASSLGPDGYTF.

The rearrangement uses TRBV12-3 or TRBV12-4 and TRBJ1-2; perhaps TRBD1 as D (6 bases). The CDR3 runs 16 residues. Between the trimmed V and J ends, which lost 6 bases and 4 bases, there was a span of 21 bases. The CDR3 is CASSLSRTASGYGYTF. In DNA, the CDR3 is TGTGCCAGCAGCCTTTCCCGGACAGCCAGTGGCTATGGCTACACCTTC.

By its share, this clonotype is large. The chain carries TRBV12-3 or TRBV12-4 and TRBJ1-2; no definite D call. The CDR3 totals 13 residues. Trimming pared 4 bases from V and 14 bases from J, leaving 20 bases between. The CDR3 reads CASSSVTGEIRTF. CDR3 DNA: TGTGCCAGCAGTTCGGTGACGGGAGAGATTCGGACCTTC.

The chain is built from TRBV12-3 or TRBV12-4 and TRBJ1-2; possible D gene TRBD1, 5 bases. Trimming shortened V by 2 bases and J by 8 bases, and 12 bases separated the two germline ends. The CDR3 spans 13 residues. The CDR3 region has the DNA TGTGCCAGCAGTTTACAGACAGACTGGGGCTACACCTTC. Translated, it gives CASSLQTDWGYTF.

Relative to its sample, this clonotype is medium-sized. This CDR3 reads CASSPGIYGYTF. The DNA of the CDR3 is TGTGCCAGCAGTCCAGGGATCTATGGCTACACCTTC. The gene calls are TRBV12-3 or TRBV12-4 and TRBJ1-2, with a tentative D call TRBD1 (5 bases). CDR3 size: 12 residues. V lost 5 bases and J 4 bases, leaving 8 bases between the germline ends.

In its sample, this clonotype ranks as medium-sized. J is TRBJ1-2 and V is TRBV12-3 or TRBV12-4; a weak D match, TRBD1 (6 bases). V lost 5 bases and J lost 7, with 14 bases in between. CDR3 size: 13 residues. The DNA of the CDR3 is TGTGCCAGCAGTCAAACAGGGATGAGTGGCTACACCTTC. Translated, it gives CASSQTGMSGYTF.

Relative to its sample, this clonotype is medium-sized. The J gene is TRBJ1-2, the V gene TRBV12-3 or TRBV12-4; D perhaps matches TRBD1 (5 bases). V lost 10 bases to trimming and J lost 2 bases, with 17 bases between them. CDR3 length equals 14 residues. The CDR3 DNA follows: TGTGCCACCCGAACCGACAGCCCGAACTATGGCTACACCTTC. Its translation is CATRTDSPNYGYTF.

This clonotype was recorded only once. J is TRBJ1-2 and V is TRBV12-3 or TRBV12-4; 7 bases match TRBD1. The CDR3 spans 13 residues. V shed 6 bases and J 7 bases; nucleotides not matched to a gene: 8. CDR3 protein: CASSLGQAGGYTF. The DNA of the CDR3 is TGTGCCAGCAGCCTTGGACAGGCGGGTGGCTACACCTTC.

Judged by abundance, this clonotype is medium-sized. V is TRBV12-3 or TRBV12-4 and J is TRBJ1-2; 8 nucleotides agree with TRBD1. J lost 2 bases, V lost 2 bases, and 10 bases had no gene match. There are 17 residues in the CDR3. The CDR3 DNA follows: TGTGCCAGCAGTTTAATAAGGTCGGACAGGGTAAACTATGGCTACACCTTC. It specifies CASSLIRSDRVNYGYTF.

By share of the sample, this clonotype is medium-sized (0.01 to 0.1%). The J gene is TRBJ1-2, the V gene TRBV12-3 or TRBV12-4; D remains ambiguous. The V and J ends lost 4 bases and 2 bases respectively, with 11 bases between them. This CDR3 contains 14 residues. The CDR3 spells CASSSRTVNYGYTF. CDR3 DNA: TGTGCCAGCAGTTCGCGGACGGTAAACTATGGCTACACCTTC.

This clonotype was picked up one time. The chain carries TRBV12-3 or TRBV12-4 and TRBJ1-2, with no clear D. The CDR3 covers 13 residues. Trimming cost V 6 bases and J 13 bases, with 21 bases left between them. The CDR3 loop is CASSPVVGRWGTF. In DNA, the CDR3 is TGTGCCAGCAGCCCCGTTGTGGGCCGATGGGGCACCTTC.

The chain is built from TRBV12-3 or TRBV12-4 and TRBJ1-2; 9 bases fit TRBD1. The CDR3 has 15 residues. With 2 bases clipped from V and 9 bases from J, the junction kept 10 bases outside the gene matches. The CDR3 here is CASSLPGQGWFRYTF. Written as DNA, the CDR3 is TGTGCCAGCAGTTTACCGGGACAGGGATGGTTTCGCTACACCTTC.

This clonotype is categorized as large. The chain recombines TRBV12-3 or TRBV12-4 with TRBJ1-2, with unresolved D. The CDR3 covers 14 residues. Trimming pared 5 bases from V and 2 bases from J, leaving 12 bases between. DNA of the CDR3: TGTGCCAGCAGTCCCAGACGGGAAAACTATGGCTACACCTTC. This sequence encodes CASSPRRENYGYTF.

The rearrangement uses TRBV12-3 or TRBV12-4 and TRBJ1-2, with D possibly being TRBD1 (5 bases). The CDR3 has 11 residues. V lost 6 bases, J lost 9 bases, and 11 bases lay in between. This chain's CDR3 is CASRTVGRYTF. DNA for the CDR3: TGTGCCAGCAGGACAGTGGGTCGCTACACCTTC.

This clonotype is termed large. The V call is TRBV12-3 or TRBV12-4, the J call TRBJ1-2; the D is unclear. V lost 0 bases to trimming and J lost 1 base, with 3 bases between them. This CDR3 is built from 13 residues. In DNA form, the CDR3 reads TGTGCCAGCAGTTTAGCCGGTAACTATGGCTACACCTTC. As protein: CASSLAGNYGYTF.

By its share, this clonotype is large (0.1 to 1%). The rearrangement uses TRBV12-3 or TRBV12-4 and TRBJ1-2, with TRBD1 matching over 7 bases. J gave up 4 bases and V 1 base, and 12 bases lay outside the gene matches. The CDR3 spans 17 residues. CDR3 sequence reads: CASSLEIRGTDLYGYTF. CDR3 sequence (DNA): TGTGCCAGCAGTTTAGAGATACGTGGGACAGACCTCTATGGCTACACCTTC.

The chain uses TRBV12-3 or TRBV12-4 and TRBJ1-2; a weak D match, TRBD1 (6 bases). This CDR3 contains 12 residues. V lost 5 bases, J lost 8 bases, and 12 bases lay in between. The CDR3 nucleotides read TGTGCCAGCAGTCGACAGGATTTAGGCTACACCTTC. This translates into CASSRQDLGYTF.

This chain uses TRBV12-3 or TRBV12-4 with TRBJ1-2, with a tentative D call TRBD1 (6 bases). The CDR3 spans 13 residues. Trimming took off 5 bases at V and 8 bases at J, with 15 bases between the two ends. CDR3 bases: TGTGCCAGCAGTAGAGACAGGCTCCGAGGCTACACCTTC. Protein: CASSRDRLRGYTF.

By share, this clonotype ranks as large (0.1 to 1%). The chain uses TRBV12-3 or TRBV12-4 and TRBJ1-2; D possibly corresponds to TRBD1 (5 bases). V was shortened by 5 bases and J by 8 bases, with 21 bases between the two germline ends. This CDR3 contains 15 residues. Written as DNA, the CDR3 is TGTGCCAGCAGTCTCTTGCGGGACGGAGTTGGCGGCTACACCTTC. Its translation: CASSLLRDGVGGYTF.

This clonotype is classed as medium-sized. V gene TRBV12-3 or TRBV12-4 combines with J gene TRBJ1-2; D is unresolved. The CDR3 has 15 amino acids. Trimming left V 4 bases short and J 0 bases short, with 12 bases between. The CDR3 DNA sequence: TGTGCCAGCAGTTGGACTAACAACCCTAACTATGGCTACACCTTC. It translates to CASSWTNNPNYGYTF.

This clonotype is large in the sample. The chain combines TRBV12-3 or TRBV12-4 with TRBJ1-2; D remains unclear. CDR3 length: 15 amino acids. V shed 6 bases and J shed 1 base, with 15 bases lying between them. CDR3 region: CASSADRDLNYGYTF. The CDR3 bases are TGTGCCAGCAGCGCCGACCGCGACCTTAACTATGGCTACACCTTC.